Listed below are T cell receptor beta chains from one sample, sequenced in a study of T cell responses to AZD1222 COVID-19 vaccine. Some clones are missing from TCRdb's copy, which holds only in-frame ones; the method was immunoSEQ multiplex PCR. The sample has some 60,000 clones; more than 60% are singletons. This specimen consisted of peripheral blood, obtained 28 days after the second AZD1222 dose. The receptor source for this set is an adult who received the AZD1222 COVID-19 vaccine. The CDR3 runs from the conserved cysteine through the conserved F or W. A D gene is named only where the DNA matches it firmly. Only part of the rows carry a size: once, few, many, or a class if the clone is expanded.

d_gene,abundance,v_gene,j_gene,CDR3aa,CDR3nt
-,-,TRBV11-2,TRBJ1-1,CASSFGRMNTEAFF,TGTGCCAGCAGCTTCGGAAGAATGAACACTGAAGCTTTCTTT
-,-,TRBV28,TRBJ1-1,CASSSWTGRRTEAFF,TGTGCCAGCAGCAGCTGGACGGGGCGTAGGACTGAAGCTTTCTTT
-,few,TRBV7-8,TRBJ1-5,CASSLVARNSNQPQHF,TGTGCCAGCAGCTTAGTCGCGCGGAATAGCAATCAGCCCCAGCATTTT
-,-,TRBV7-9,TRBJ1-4,CASSEQAAEKLFF,TGTGCCAGCAGCGAGCAGGCGGCTGAAAAACTGTTTTTT
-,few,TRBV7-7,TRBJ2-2,CASSARDGGELFF,TGTGCCAGCAGCGCTAGGGACGGCGGGGAGCTGTTTTTT
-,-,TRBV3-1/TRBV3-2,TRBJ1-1,CASSQASREGEAFF,TGTGCCAGCAGCCAAGCCTCTCGGGAGGGTGAAGCTTTCTTT
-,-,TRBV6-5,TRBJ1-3,CASSYSPPGTGNTIYF,TGTGCCAGCAGTTACTCCCCCCCAGGGACGGGAAACACCATATATTTT
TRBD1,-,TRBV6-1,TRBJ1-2,CASSEVKQGVGGYTF,TGTGCCAGCAGTGAAGTCAAACAGGGGGTTGGTGGCTACACCTTC
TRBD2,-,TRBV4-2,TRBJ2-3,CASTQSGGAAQYF,TGTGCCAGCACCCAATCGGGGGGAGCTGCGCAGTATTTT
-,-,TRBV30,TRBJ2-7,CACRGWGSEQYF,TGTGCCTGCAGAGGTTGGGGGAGCGAGCAGTACTTC
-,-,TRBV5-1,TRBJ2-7,CASSFGQISYEQYF,TGCGCCAGCAGCTTCGGGCAGATCTCCTACGAGCAGTACTTC
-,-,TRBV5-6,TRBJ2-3,CASSQTGEGADTQYF,TGTGCCAGCAGTCAGACAGGGGAGGGAGCAGATACGCAGTATTTT
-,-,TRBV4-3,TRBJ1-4,CASSQDRSNEKLFF,TGCGCCAGCAGCCAAGATCGAAGCAATGAAAAACTGTTTTTT
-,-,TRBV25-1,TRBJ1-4,CASRRGANEKLFF,TGTGCCAGCAGGAGGGGTGCTAATGAAAAACTGTTTTTT
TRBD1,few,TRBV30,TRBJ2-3,CAWSGQGTDTQYF,TGTGCCTGGAGTGGACAGGGGACAGATACGCAGTATTTT
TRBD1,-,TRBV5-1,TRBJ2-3,CASSPAGQGTADTQYF,TGCGCCAGCAGCCCGGCGGGACAGGGGACCGCAGATACGCAGTATTTT
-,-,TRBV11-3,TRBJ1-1,CASSLSPVAEAFF,TGTGCCAGCAGCCTCTCCCCGGTCGCTGAAGCTTTCTTT
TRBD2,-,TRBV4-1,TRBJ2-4,CASSQDQPNSGGGNIQYF,TGCGCCAGCAGCCAAGACCAGCCCAACTCCGGGGGGGGGAACATTCAGTACTTC